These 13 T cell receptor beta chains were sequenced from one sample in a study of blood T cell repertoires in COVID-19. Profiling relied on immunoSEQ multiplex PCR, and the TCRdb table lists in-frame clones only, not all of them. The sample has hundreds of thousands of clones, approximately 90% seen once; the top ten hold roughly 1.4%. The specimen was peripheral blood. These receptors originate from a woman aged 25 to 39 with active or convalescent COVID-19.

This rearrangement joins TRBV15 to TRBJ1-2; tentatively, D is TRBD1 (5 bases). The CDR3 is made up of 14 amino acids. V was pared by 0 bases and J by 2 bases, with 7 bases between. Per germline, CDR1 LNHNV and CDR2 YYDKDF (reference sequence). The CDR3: CATSRDKGNYGYTF. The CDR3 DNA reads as TGTGCCACCAGCAGAGATAAGGGGAACTATGGCTACACCTTC.

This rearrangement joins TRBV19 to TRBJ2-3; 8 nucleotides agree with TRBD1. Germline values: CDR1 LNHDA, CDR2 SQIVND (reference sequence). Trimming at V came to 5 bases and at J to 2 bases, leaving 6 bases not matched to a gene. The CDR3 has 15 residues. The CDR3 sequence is CASSPRTGNTDTQYF. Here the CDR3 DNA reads TGTGCCAGTAGTCCACGGACAGGGAACACAGATACGCAGTATTTT.

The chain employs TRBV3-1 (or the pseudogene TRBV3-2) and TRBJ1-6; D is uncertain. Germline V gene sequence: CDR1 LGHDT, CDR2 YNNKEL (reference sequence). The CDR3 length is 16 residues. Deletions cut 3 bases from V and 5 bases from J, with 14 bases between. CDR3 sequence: CASSQGDVPHNSPLHF. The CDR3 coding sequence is TGTGCCAGCAGCCAGGGAGACGTGCCCCATAATTCACCCCTCCACTTT.

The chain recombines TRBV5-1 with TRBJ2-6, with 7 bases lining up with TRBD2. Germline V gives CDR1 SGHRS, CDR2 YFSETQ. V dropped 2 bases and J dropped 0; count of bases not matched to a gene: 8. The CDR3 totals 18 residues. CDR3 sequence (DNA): TGCGCCAGCAGCTTCGGGGGGACCTCTTCCTCTGGGGCCAACGTCCTGACTTTC. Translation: CASSFGGTSSSGANVLTF.

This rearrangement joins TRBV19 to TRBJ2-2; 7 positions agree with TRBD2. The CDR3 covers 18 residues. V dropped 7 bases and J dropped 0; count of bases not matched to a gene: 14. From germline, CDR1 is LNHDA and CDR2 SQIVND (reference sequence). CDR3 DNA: TGTGCCAGTACCCATTGGGGGGGAGGCTTTACGAACACCGGGGAGCTGTTTTTT. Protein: CASTHWGGGFTNTGELFF.

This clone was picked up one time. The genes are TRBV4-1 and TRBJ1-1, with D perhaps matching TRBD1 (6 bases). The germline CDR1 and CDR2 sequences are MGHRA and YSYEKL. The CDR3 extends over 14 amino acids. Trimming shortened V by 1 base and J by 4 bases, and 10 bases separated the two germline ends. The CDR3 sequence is CASSQVGASTEAFF. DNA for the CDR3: TGCGCCAGCAGCCAAGTGGGGGCGAGCACTGAAGCTTTCTTT.

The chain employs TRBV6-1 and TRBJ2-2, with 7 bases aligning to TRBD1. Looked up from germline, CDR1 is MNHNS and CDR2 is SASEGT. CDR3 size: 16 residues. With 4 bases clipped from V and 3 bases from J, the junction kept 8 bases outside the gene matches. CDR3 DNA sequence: TGTGCCAGCAGTGGACGACAGGGTAGGGACACCGGGGAGCTGTTTTTT. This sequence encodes CASSGRQGRDTGELFF.

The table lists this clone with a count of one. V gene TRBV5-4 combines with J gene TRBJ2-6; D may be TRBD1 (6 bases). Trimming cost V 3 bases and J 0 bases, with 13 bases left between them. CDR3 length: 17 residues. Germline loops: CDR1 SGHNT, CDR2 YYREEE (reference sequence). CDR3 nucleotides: TGTGCCAGCAGCTCCGACAGGAGCCGCTCTGGGGCCAACGTCCTGACTTTC. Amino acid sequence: CASSSDRSRSGANVLTF.

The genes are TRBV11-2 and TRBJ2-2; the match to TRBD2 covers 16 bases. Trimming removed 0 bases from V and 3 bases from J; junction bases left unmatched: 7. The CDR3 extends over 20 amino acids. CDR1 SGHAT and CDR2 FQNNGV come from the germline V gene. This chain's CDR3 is CASSLDTGLAGGPDTGELFF. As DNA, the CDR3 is TGTGCCAGCAGCTTAGATACGGGACTAGCGGGGGGGCCCGACACCGGGGAGCTGTTTTTT.

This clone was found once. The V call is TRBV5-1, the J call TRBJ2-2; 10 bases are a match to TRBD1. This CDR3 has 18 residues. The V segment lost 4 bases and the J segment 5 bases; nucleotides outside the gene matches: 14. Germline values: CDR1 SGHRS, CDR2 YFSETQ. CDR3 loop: CASSGGQGDPIRTGELFF. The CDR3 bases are TGCGCCAGCAGCGGAGGACAGGGGGACCCGATTAGGACCGGGGAGCTGTTTTTT.

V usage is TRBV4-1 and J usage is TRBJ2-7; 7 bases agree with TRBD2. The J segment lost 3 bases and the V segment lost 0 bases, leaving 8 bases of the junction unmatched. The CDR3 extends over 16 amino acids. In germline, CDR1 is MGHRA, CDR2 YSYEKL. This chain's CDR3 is CASSQDGSGDYYEQYF. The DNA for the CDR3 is TGCGCCAGCAGCCAAGATGGATCCGGGGACTACTACGAGCAGTACTTC.

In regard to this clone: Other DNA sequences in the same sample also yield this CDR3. The CDR3 DNA reads as TGTGCCAGCAGCCTTGACAGGGGCACTGAAGCTTTCTTT. As protein: CASSLDRGTEAFF. This rearrangement joins TRBV7-2 to TRBJ1-1, with 8 nucleotides matching TRBD1. This CDR3 has 13 residues. V lost 5 bases to trimming and J lost 4 bases; unmatched junction nucleotides: 3. Germline CDR1 and CDR2: SGHTA and FQGNSA.

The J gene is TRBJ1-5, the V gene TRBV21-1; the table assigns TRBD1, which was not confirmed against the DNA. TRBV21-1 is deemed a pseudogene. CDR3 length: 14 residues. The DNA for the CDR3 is TGTGCCATCGTAGGACAGGGCCGCAATCAGCCCCAGCATTTT. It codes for CAIVGQGRNQPQHF.